This T cell receptor (beta chain) was sequenced during a study of T cell responses to AZD1222 COVID-19 vaccine. Study observations and caveats: Just six AZD1222 recipients tested seropositive at baseline.

V lost 3 bases and J lost 0, with 10 bases in between. Germline CDR1 is MNHEY and CDR2 is SMNVEV (reference sequence). The CDR3 spans 15 residues. Sequenced by immunoSEQ multiplex PCR; TCRdb stores in-frame clones only, minus some. The sample records 150,000 to 200,000 clones, approximately 90% being singletons. This clone was seen once. Its specificity is not known. The gene calls are TRBV27 and TRBJ2-3; D is ambiguous. The sequences come from peripheral blood, collected on day 0 of AZD1222 vaccination. The receptor comes from an adult in good health. In nucleotides, the CDR3 is TGTGCCAGCAGTTTTGTAAAAGGGAGCACAGATACGCAGTATTTT. Protein sequence: CASSFVKGSTDTQYF.